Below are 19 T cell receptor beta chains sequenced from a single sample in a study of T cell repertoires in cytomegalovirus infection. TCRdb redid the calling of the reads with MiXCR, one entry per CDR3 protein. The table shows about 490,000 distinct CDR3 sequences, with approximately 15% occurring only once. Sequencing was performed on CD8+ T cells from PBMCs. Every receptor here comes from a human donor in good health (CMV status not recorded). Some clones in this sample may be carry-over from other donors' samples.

CDR3: CSAREEVRETQYF. CDR3 nucleotides: TGCAGTGCTAGAGAGGAGGTTCGGGAGACCCAGTACTTC. The genes are TRBV20-1 and TRBJ2-5; the D gene is possibly TRBD2 (5 bases). Germline V gives CDR1 DFQATT, CDR2 SNEGSKA (reference sequence). V lost 0 bases and J 5 bases, leaving 10 bases between the germline ends. The CDR3 loop spans 13 amino acids.

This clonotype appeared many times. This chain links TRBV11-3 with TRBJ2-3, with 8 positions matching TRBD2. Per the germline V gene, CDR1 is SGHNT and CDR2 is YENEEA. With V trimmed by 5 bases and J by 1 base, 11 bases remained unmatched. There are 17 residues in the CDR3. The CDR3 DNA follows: TGTGCCAGCAGCCCCCGAGGAGGGCGGGAGGGCACAGATACGCAGTATTTT. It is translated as CASSPRGGREGTDTQYF.

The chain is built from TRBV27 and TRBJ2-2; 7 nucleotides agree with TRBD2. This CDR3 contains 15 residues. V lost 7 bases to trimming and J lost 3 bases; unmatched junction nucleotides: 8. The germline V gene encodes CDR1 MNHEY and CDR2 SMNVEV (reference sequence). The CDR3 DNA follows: TGTGCCAGCATTAATTGGGGAGGGGACACCGGGGAGCTGTTTTTT. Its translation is CASINWGGDTGELFF.

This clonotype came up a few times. In DNA form, the CDR3 reads TGTGCCAGCAGTGGACCCGGGAACTCTTCCTACGAGCAGTACTTC. Protein: CASSGPGNSSYEQYF. The chain couples TRBV28 to TRBJ2-7, with D possibly being TRBD2 (5 bases). From germline, CDR1 is MDHEN and CDR2 SYDVKM. The ends were cut back, 5 bases at V and 1 base at J, with 15 bases in the middle. The CDR3 covers 15 residues.

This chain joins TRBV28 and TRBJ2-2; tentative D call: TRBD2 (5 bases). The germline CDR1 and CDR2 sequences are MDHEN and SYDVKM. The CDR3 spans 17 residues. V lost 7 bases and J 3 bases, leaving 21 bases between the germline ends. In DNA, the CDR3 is TGTGCCAGCACCCTGAAGGTCGGCGGGTTTTACACCGGGGAGCTGTTTTTT. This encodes CASTLKVGGFYTGELFF.

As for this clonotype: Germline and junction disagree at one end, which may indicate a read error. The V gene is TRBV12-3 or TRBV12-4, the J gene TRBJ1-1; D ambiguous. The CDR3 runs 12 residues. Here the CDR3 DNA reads TGTGCCACCGAGCACCTCGGTGCTGAAGATTTCTTT. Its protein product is CATEHLGAEDFF.

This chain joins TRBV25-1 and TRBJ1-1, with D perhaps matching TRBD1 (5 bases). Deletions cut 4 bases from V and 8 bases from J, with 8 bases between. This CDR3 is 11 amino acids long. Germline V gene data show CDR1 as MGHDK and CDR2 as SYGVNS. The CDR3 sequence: CASSGGREAFF. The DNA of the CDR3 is TGTGCCAGCAGTGGGGGGAGAGAAGCTTTCTTT.

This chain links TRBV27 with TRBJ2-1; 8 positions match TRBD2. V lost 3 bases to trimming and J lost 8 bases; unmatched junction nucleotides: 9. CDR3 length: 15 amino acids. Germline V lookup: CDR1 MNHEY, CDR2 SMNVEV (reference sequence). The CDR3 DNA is TGTGCCAGCAGTTTGAGCGGGGGAGGCGAGGATGAGCAGTTCTTC. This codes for CASSLSGGGEDEQFF.

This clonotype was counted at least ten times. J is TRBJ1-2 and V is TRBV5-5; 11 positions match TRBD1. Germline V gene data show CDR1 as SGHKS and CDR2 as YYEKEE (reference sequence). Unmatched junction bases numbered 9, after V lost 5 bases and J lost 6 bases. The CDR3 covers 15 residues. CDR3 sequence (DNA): TGTGCCAGCAGGACCGGGACAGGGGGTTTTCATGGCTACACCTTC. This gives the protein CASRTGTGGFHGYTF.

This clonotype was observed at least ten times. The DNA for the CDR3 is TGTGCCAGCATGCGGGGAACTGAAGCTTTCTTT. Translating it yields CASMRGTEAFF. The chain employs TRBV7-2 and TRBJ1-1; no clear D gene. Germline V gene data show CDR1 as SGHTA and CDR2 as FQGNSA. Trimming pared 7 bases from V and 5 bases from J, leaving 8 bases between. This CDR3 region has 11 residues.

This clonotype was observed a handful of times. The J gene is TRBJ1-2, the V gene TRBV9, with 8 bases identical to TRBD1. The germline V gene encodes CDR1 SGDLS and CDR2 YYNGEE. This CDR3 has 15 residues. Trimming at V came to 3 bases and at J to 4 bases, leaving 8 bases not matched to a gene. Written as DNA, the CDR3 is TGTGCCAGCAGCGGTTCAGGGGGCTTGTCCTATGGCTACACCTTC. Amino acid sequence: CASSGSGGLSYGYTF.

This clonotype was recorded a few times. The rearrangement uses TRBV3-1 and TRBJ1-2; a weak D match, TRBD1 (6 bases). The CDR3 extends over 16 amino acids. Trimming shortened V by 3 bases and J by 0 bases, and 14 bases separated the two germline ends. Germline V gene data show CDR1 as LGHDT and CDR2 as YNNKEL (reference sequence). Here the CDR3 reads CASSHSTGPPNYGYTF. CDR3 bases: TGTGCCAGCAGCCATTCGACAGGACCTCCTAACTATGGCTACACCTTC. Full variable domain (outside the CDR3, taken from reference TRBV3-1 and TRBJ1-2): DTAVSQTPKYLVTQMGNDKSIKCEQNLGHDTMYWYKQDSKKFLKIMFSYNNKELIINETVPNRFSPKSPDKAHLNLHINSLELGDSAVYFCASSHSTGPPNYGYTFGSGTRLTVV.

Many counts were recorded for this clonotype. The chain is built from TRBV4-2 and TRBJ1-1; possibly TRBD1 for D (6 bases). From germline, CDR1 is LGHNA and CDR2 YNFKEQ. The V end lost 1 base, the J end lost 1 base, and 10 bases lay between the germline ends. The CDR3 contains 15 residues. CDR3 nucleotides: TGTGCCAGCAGCCAAGGAGAGACAGGGAACACTGAAGCTTTCTTT. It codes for CASSQGETGNTEAFF.

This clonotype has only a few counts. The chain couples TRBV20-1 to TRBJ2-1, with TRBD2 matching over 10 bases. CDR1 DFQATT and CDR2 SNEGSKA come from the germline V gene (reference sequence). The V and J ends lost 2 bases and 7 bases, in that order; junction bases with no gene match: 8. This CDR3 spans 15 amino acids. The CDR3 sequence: CSARYLAGVVNEQFF. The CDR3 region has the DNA TGCAGTGCTAGATACCTAGCGGGAGTTGTTAATGAGCAGTTCTTC.

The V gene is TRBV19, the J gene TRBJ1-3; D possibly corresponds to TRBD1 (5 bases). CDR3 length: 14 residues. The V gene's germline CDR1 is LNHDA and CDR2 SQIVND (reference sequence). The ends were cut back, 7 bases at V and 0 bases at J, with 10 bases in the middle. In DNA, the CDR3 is TGTGCCAGTACCCCAGACAGCTCTGGAAACACCATATATTTT. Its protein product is CASTPDSSGNTIYF. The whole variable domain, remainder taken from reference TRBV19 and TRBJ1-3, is DGGITQSPKYLFRKEGQNVTLSCEQNLNHDAMYWYRQDPGQGLRLIYYSQIVNDFQKGDIAEGYSVSREKKESFPLTVTSAQKNPTAFYLCASTPDSSGNTIYFGEGSWLTVV.

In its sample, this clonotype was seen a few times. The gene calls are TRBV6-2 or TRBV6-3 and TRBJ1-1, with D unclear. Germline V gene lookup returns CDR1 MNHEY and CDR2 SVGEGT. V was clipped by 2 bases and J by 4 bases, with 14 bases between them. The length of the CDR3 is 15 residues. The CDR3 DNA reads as TGTGCCAGCAGTTACCCCCCCCCATCCCCCACTGAAGCTTTCTTT. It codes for CASSYPPPSPTEAFF.

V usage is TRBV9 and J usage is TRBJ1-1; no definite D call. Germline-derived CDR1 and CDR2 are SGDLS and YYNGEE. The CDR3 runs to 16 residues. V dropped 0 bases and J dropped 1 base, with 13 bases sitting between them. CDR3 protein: CASSVAIRAQNTEAFF. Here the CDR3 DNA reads TGTGCCAGCAGCGTAGCTATTAGGGCCCAGAACACTGAAGCTTTCTTT.

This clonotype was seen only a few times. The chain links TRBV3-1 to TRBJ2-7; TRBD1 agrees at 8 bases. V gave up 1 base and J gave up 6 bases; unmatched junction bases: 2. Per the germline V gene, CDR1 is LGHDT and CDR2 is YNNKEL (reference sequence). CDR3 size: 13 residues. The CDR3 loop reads CASSQAGQGEQYF. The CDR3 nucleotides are TGTGCCAGCAGCCAAGCAGGACAGGGCGAGCAGTACTTC.

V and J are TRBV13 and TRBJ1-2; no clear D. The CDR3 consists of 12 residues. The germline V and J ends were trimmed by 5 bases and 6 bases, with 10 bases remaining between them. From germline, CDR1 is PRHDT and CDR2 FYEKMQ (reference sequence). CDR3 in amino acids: CASSLSRDGYTF. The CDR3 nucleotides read TGTGCCAGCAGCCTTTCCCGGGATGGCTACACCTTC. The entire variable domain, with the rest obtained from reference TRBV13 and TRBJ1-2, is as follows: AAGVIQSPRHLIKEKRETATLKCYPIPRHDTVYWYQQGPGQDPQFLISFYEKMQSDKGSIPDRFSAQQFSDYHSELNMSSLELGDSALYFCASSLSRDGYTFGSGTRLTVV.